The 30 T cell receptor beta chains reported below all come from one sample, sequenced in a study of CD8+CD57+ T cells in acquired aplastic anemia. Template material for TCR beta VDJ and CDR3 profiling consisted of genomic DNA. Using its own MiXCR run on the reads, TCRdb lists one record per CDR3 protein. Found here are under 200,000 distinct CDR3 sequences, around 45% of them singletons; the top ten hold 0.85% to 1.3%. Sequenced input: sorted CD4+, CD8+, or CD8+CD57+ T cells (not recorded which) from PBMCs. The receptor set was obtained from a human donor in good health.

This clonotype was seen ten or more times. J is TRBJ1-1 and V is TRBV7-9; D call uncertain. Germline V gene lookup returns CDR1 SEHNR and CDR2 FQNEAQ (reference sequence). Trimming left V 2 bases short and J 0 bases short, with 7 bases between. The CDR3 is 14 residues long. This chain's CDR3 is CASSLTVMNTEAFF. In nucleotides, the CDR3 is TGTGCCAGCAGCTTAACAGTTATGAACACTGAAGCTTTCTTT. Full variable domain (rest looked up from reference TRBV7-9 and TRBJ1-1): DTGVSQNPRHKITKRGQNVTFRCDPISEHNRLYWYRQTLGQGPEFLTYFQNEAQLEKSRLLSDRFSAERPKGSFSTLEIQRTEQGDSAMYLCASSLTVMNTEAFFGQGTRLTVV.

This clonotype was seen repeatedly, ten times or more. V is TRBV12-3 or TRBV12-4 and J is TRBJ2-7; 11 positions agree with TRBD2. The CDR3 length is 16 residues. V lost 2 bases, J lost 4 bases, and 7 bases stayed unmatched. The CDR3 DNA reads as TGTGCCAGCAGTTTAATTAGCGGGAGGGCCGGGTACGAGCAGTACTTC. This encodes CASSLISGRAGYEQYF.

The chain employs TRBV2 and TRBJ2-3; 9 bases map to TRBD2. Trimming removed 6 bases from V and 5 bases from J; junction bases left unmatched: 9. The CDR3 runs 15 residues. In germline, CDR1 is SNHLY, CDR2 FYNNEI. CDR3 amino acids: CASSFLREGRDTQYF. In DNA, the CDR3 is TGTGCCAGCAGCTTCTTGCGGGAGGGCCGAGATACGCAGTATTTT.

This rearrangement joins TRBV7-3 to TRBJ2-5; 8 nucleotides agree with TRBD2. This CDR3 has 16 amino acids. The junction had 5 bases not matched to a gene; V was cut back by 1 base and J by 1 base. CDR1 and CDR2 from the germline V gene are SGHTA and FQGTGA. CDR3 sequence reads: CASSLIGLAGQETQYF. The CDR3 DNA reads TGTGCCAGCAGCTTAATTGGGCTAGCGGGCCAAGAGACCCAGTACTTC.

Turning to this clonotype: A read error is possible here, since a much larger clone lies one base away. This rearrangement joins TRBV5-1 to TRBJ2-3; a possible D gene is TRBD2 (7 bases). Trimming shortened V by 4 bases and J by 6 bases, and 18 bases separated the two germline ends. CDR1 SGHRS and CDR2 YFSETQ come from the germline V gene. CDR3 size: 15 residues. The CDR3 DNA reads TGCGCCAGCAGCATGGGCGGGGGCGACTGGGATACGCAGTATTTT. Its protein product is CASSMGGGDWDTQYF.

This clonotype has at least ten counts. The J gene is TRBJ1-1, the V gene TRBV24-1; D not resolved. Deletions cut 5 bases from V and 0 bases from J, with 9 bases between. This CDR3 contains 14 residues. Germline assignment: CDR1 KGHDR and CDR2 SFDVKD. CDR3 residues: CATSGIQVNTEAFF. CDR3 DNA: TGTGCCACCAGTGGTATTCAAGTGAACACTGAAGCTTTCTTT.

This clonotype was observed a few times. The chain has TRBV15 and TRBJ1-5; D uncertain. The length of the CDR3 is 13 residues. The V and J ends lost 0 bases and 9 bases respectively, with 9 bases between them. Germline values: CDR1 LNHNV, CDR2 YYDKDF (reference sequence). CDR3 in DNA: TGTGCCACCAGCAGAGATGCTGCTGGGCCCCAGCATTTT. It is translated as CATSRDAAGPQHF.

This clonotype was counted at least ten times. This chain connects TRBV10-3 to TRBJ1-2; tentatively, D is TRBD1 (5 bases). CDR3 length equals 13 residues. Germline CDR1 reads ENHRY; CDR2 reads SYGVKD. In nucleotides, the CDR3 is TGTGCACTCAAACCCTCGGGGCCAGGCGGCTACACCTTC. It yields the protein CALKPSGPGGYTF.

This clonotype has ten or more counts. This chain uses TRBV20-1 with TRBJ1-2, with D perhaps TRBD1 (6 bases). Germline V gene lookup returns CDR1 DFQATT and CDR2 SNEGSKA (reference sequence). V was trimmed by 2 bases and J by 8 bases, leaving 21 bases between them. This CDR3 spans 15 amino acids. For the CDR3, the DNA is TGCAGTGCTAGATCATGGGGGGGCGCCGGGTACGGCTACACCTTC. Translation gives CSARSWGGAGYGYTF.

This chain connects TRBV5-1 to TRBJ1-4; TRBD1 matches 7 bases. Trimming at V came to 3 bases and at J to 8 bases, leaving 7 bases not matched to a gene. From germline, CDR1 is SGHRS and CDR2 YFSETQ. The CDR3 is made up of 14 amino acids. CDR3 coding DNA: TGCGCCAGCAGCTCGGGACAGAGATCCGAAAAACTGTTTTTT. Amino acids: CASSSGQRSEKLFF.

This clonotype was picked up many times. The V and J genes are TRBV24-1 and TRBJ2-3, with 12 bases fitting TRBD1. CDR1 is KGHDR, CDR2 SFDVKD, per germline. With 3 bases clipped from V and 4 bases from J, the junction kept 7 bases outside the gene matches. The CDR3 is made up of 17 amino acids. The CDR3 DNA reads as TGTGCCACCAGTGATCGGGGACAGGGGGCGGGCGCAGATACGCAGTATTTT. As protein: CATSDRGQGAGADTQYF.

The chain recombines TRBV12-5 with TRBJ1-5; 8 nucleotides line up with TRBD1. This CDR3 region has 14 residues. After removal of 6 bases from V and 7 bases from J, the junction contained 8 bases not matched to a gene. In germline, CDR1 is LGHNT, CDR2 FRNRAP. The CDR3: CASGPGQGIQPQHF. CDR3 DNA sequence: TGTGCTAGTGGCCCTGGACAGGGAATCCAGCCCCAGCATTTT.

This rearrangement joins TRBV7-9 to TRBJ1-1; TRBD1 matches 8 bases. Trimming cost V 7 bases and J 4 bases; bases outside gene matches: 8. This CDR3 has 14 residues. Germline CDR1 and CDR2: SEHNR and FQNEAQ (reference sequence). CDR3 residues: CASNPGQGGTEAFF. DNA of the CDR3: TGTGCCAGCAACCCAGGACAGGGAGGCACTGAAGCTTTCTTT.

The CDR3 is CASSLERDYQPQHF. The CDR3 coding sequence is TGTGCCAGCAGTCTAGAGAGGGACTATCAGCCCCAGCATTTT. The V and J genes are TRBV28 and TRBJ1-5; a possible D gene is TRBD1 (5 bases). V was clipped by 5 bases and J by 5 bases, with 13 bases between them. Germline V gene sequence: CDR1 MDHEN, CDR2 SYDVKM. The CDR3 has 14 amino acids.

This clonotype was recorded many times. The chain employs TRBV19 and TRBJ1-4, with D perhaps matching TRBD1 (5 bases). Germline lookup yields CDR1 LNHDA and CDR2 SQIVND (reference sequence). The ends were cut back, 7 bases at V and 8 bases at J, with 14 bases in the middle. The CDR3 contains 13 residues. The CDR3 here is CASNGARLEKLFF. In nucleotides, the CDR3 is TGTGCCAGTAACGGGGCACGACTAGAAAAACTGTTTTTT. Looking up the rest from reference TRBV19 and TRBJ1-4 gives the full variable domain: DGGITQSPKYLFRKEGQNVTLSCEQNLNHDAMYWYRQDPGQGLRLIYYSQIVNDFQKGDIAEGYSVSREKKESFPLTVTSAQKNPTAFYLCASNGARLEKLFFGSGTQLSVL.

This clonotype has at least ten counts. The chain joins TRBV9 to TRBJ2-7; D is possibly TRBD1 (6 bases). Germline CDR1 reads SGDLS; CDR2 reads YYNGEE. CDR3 size: 14 residues. The V and J ends lost 0 bases and 3 bases respectively, with 10 bases between them. The CDR3 reads CASSVGGHVYEQYF. DNA of the CDR3: TGTGCCAGCAGCGTAGGGGGGCACGTCTACGAGCAGTACTTC.

This clonotype was seen only a few times. One end of the junction does not line up with germline, which may come from a read error. The chain carries TRBV20-1 and TRBJ2-7, with 8 positions matching TRBD1. The length of the CDR3 is 13 residues. Per the germline V gene, CDR1 is DFQATT and CDR2 is SNEGSKA (reference sequence). The CDR3: CRARDRTSYEQYF. In DNA form, the CDR3 reads TGCAGGGCTAGGGACAGGACCTCCTACGAGCAGTACTTC.

The chain has TRBV2 and TRBJ2-3; 9 positions agree with TRBD2. The CDR3 sequence is 15 residues long. V was pared by 6 bases and J by 3 bases, with 7 bases of the junction left unmatched. CDR1 and CDR2 from the germline V gene are SNHLY and FYNNEI. CDR3 sequence: CASRPTSGPTDTQYF. CDR3 coding DNA: TGTGCCAGCAGGCCGACTAGCGGCCCGACAGATACGCAGTATTTT.

This chain uses TRBV7-7 with TRBJ2-3; 8 bases match TRBD2. This CDR3 is built from 15 residues. In germline, CDR1 is SSHAT, CDR2 FNYEAQ (reference sequence). For the CDR3, the DNA is TGTGCTAGCCCCCGGGAGGGAGGGCAGTCAGATACGCAGTATTTT. As protein: CASPREGGQSDTQYF.

This rearrangement joins TRBV29-1 to TRBJ2-7; 8 bases align to TRBD1. J lost 6 bases, V lost 3 bases, and 7 bases had no gene match. Germline V gene lookup returns CDR1 SQVTM and CDR2 ANQGSEA. There are 13 residues in the CDR3. For the CDR3, the DNA is TGCAGCGTTGACGGGCAGGGGGCGAGCGAGCAGTACTTC. Translated: CSVDGQGASEQYF.

The rearrangement joins TRBV2 to TRBJ1-2; 9 nucleotides align to TRBD1. Germline V gene sequence: CDR1 SNHLY, CDR2 FYNNEI. The ends lost 10 bases at V and 8 bases at J; junction bases unmatched: 11. This CDR3 comprises 13 residues. The CDR3 protein is CAITTWTGDGYTF. The CDR3 DNA sequence: TGTGCCATCACCACCTGGACAGGGGACGGCTACACCTTC.

This clonotype was observed a handful of times. The chain is built from TRBV12-3 or TRBV12-4 and TRBJ2-7; D remains unclear. CDR3 length equals 14 residues. Trimming cost V 6 bases and J 0 bases, with 12 bases left between them. CDR3 loop: CASRIFESSYEQYF. In DNA, the CDR3 is TGTGCCAGCAGAATCTTTGAGAGCTCCTACGAGCAGTACTTC.

The sample holds a few counts of this clonotype. The chain is built from TRBV5-1 and TRBJ2-2; either TRBD1 or TRBD2 may supply D (6 bases each). This CDR3 spans 15 amino acids. The V gene lost 0 bases and the J gene lost 3 bases, with 9 bases spanning the gap. Germline CDR1 and CDR2: SGHRS and YFSETQ. CDR3 sequence (DNA): TGCGCCAGCAGCTTGGTCGGGGGCCACACCGGGGAGCTGTTTTTT. Translating it yields CASSLVGGHTGELFF.

V is TRBV5-6 and J is TRBJ2-1; TRBD1 matches at 7 bases. Germline trimming cut 8 bases from V and 0 bases from J; bases unmatched to any gene: 8. The CDR3 has 15 residues. CDR1 is SGHDT and CDR2 is YYEEEE in the germline V gene. CDR3 sequence: CASITQGHSYNEQFF. For the CDR3, the DNA is TGTGCCAGTATTACACAGGGGCACTCCTACAATGAGCAGTTCTTC.

This chain joins TRBV29-1 and TRBJ1-5; D is uncertain. The CDR3 covers 13 residues. Trimming stripped 1 base from V and 7 bases from J, with 11 bases between. The germline CDR1 and CDR2 sequences are SQVTM and ANQGSEA. CDR3 in DNA: TGCAGCGTTGAAGTGGAGGGTGTCCAGCCCCAGCATTTT. Its translation: CSVEVEGVQPQHF.

The table lists this clonotype with many counts. This sequence joins TRBV19 and TRBJ1-5; D not certain. Germline CDR1 reads LNHDA; CDR2 reads SQIVND (reference sequence). V shed 6 bases and J shed 5 bases, with 8 bases lying between them. The CDR3 totals 12 residues. The chain's CDR3 is CASRQRYQPQHF. CDR3 coding DNA: TGTGCCAGTAGACAGAGATATCAGCCCCAGCATTTT.

Ten or more counts support this clonotype. The chain's CDR3 is CASSVEVWVYLYSNQPQHF. The CDR3 bases are TGTGCCAGCAGCGTAGAGGTTTGGGTTTACCTTTATAGCAATCAGCCCCAGCATTTT. The chain has TRBV9 and TRBJ1-5, with unresolved D. CDR3 size: 19 residues. Trimming shortened V by 0 bases and J by 0 bases, and 19 bases separated the two germline ends. Per the germline V gene, CDR1 is SGDLS and CDR2 is YYNGEE.

This clonotype was detected only a few times. This chain connects TRBV12-3 or TRBV12-4 to TRBJ1-1; TRBD1 aligns across 7 bases. J lost 12 bases, V lost 5 bases, and 6 bases had no gene match. The CDR3 is 11 amino acids. DNA of the CDR3: TGTGCCAGCAGTACCGGGACAGCAACTTTCTTT. Translating it yields CASSTGTATFF.

This clonotype was counted ten times or more. In nucleotides, the CDR3 is TGTGCCACCAGCTCTAATACAGGCACTGAAGCTTTCTTT. Translation: CATSSNTGTEAFF. The chain joins TRBV15 to TRBJ1-1; D might be TRBD1 (5 bases). This CDR3 comprises 13 residues. Germline CDR1 reads LNHNV; CDR2 reads YYDKDF (reference sequence). Trimming cost V 5 bases and J 4 bases, with 11 bases left between them.

The V gene is TRBV7-8, the J gene TRBJ2-5; tentative D call: TRBD2 (5 bases). Deletions cut 2 bases from V and 4 bases from J, with 17 bases between. The CDR3 loop spans 16 amino acids. The germline V gene encodes CDR1 SGHVS and CDR2 FQNEAQ. CDR3 in amino acids: CASSLSRTGGGETQYF. CDR3 nucleotides: TGTGCCAGCAGCTTATCAAGAACCGGAGGAGGAGAGACCCAGTACTTC. The full variable domain, rest sourced from reference TRBV7-8 and TRBJ2-5, is GAGVSQSPRYKVAKRGQDVALRCDPISGHVSLFWYQQALGQGPEFLTYFQNEAQLDKSGLPSDRFFAERPEGSVSTLKIQRTQQEDSAVYLCASSLSRTGGGETQYFGPGTRLLVL.